This T cell receptor delta chain was found in a study of gamma-delta T cells after stem cell transplantation. TCRdb applied CATT to the RT-PCR reads for clone calling. The sample records around 4,600 delta-chain clones, 1.9% being singletons. This clone was observed a few times. TCRdb's protein for this DNA is that of a much larger clone and differs from the translation at residue 17, likely a read error; the protein shown is the DNA translation. Germline lookup yields CDR1 GEAIGNYY and CDR2 EKD. The CDR3 consists of 19 residues. The sample consisted of gamma-delta T cells. This receptor was identified in a human donor. It is not recorded whose cells these are; they may come from a transplant donor. The chain employs TRDV2 and TRDJ1; the D gene is possibly TRDD3 (7 bases). The CDR3 coding sequence is TGTGCCTGTGACACCGTGAGTTTCCCTCCTACTGGGGACCTCGATAAACCCATCTTT. Translated, it gives CACDTVSFPPTGDLDKPIF.